This note documents a single T cell receptor (beta chain) sequence. The antigen is not known. The sample comes from a study of T cell responses to AZD1222 COVID-19 vaccine. Study overall: Doses given second, at about 4 or about 12 weeks, were pooled. General study results and limits: Donors were chiefly white British, with a greater number of females, and clonal diversity was perhaps underestimated. Regions left unmutated in variants are reportedly the target of nearly half of spike-specific TCRs. Two AZD1222 doses significantly raised spike-specific TCR breadth and depth over controls.

The data were produced by immunoSEQ multiplex PCR, yet TCRdb's version contains in-frame clones alone and is incomplete. The top ten clones hold 10% of a sample with about 130,000 clones, over 75% of them seen once. In germline, CDR1 is SGHKS, CDR2 YYEKEE (reference sequence). The CDR3 spans 13 residues. The V gene lost 7 bases and the J gene lost 0 bases, with 10 bases spanning the gap. The sequencing used peripheral blood, collected on day 0 of AZD1222 vaccination. This receptor was obtained from an adult in good health. The chain couples TRBV5-5 to TRBJ1-1; possible D gene TRBD1, 5 bases. The CDR3 DNA reads TGTGCCAGCTGCGGGACTCTGAACACTGAAGCTTTCTTT. As protein: CASCGTLNTEAFF.